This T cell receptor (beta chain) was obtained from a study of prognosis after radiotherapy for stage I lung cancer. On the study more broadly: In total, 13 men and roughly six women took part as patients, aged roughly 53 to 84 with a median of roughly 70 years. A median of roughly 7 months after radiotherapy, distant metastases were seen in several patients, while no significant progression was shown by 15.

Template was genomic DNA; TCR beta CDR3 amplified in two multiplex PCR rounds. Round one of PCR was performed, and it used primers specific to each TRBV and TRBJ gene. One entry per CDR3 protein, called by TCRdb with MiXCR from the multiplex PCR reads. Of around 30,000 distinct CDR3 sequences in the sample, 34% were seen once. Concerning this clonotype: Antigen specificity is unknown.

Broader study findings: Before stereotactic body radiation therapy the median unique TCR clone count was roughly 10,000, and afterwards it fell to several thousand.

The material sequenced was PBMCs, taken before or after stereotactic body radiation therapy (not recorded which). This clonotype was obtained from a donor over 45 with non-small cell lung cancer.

The CDR3 bases are TGTGCCAGCAGTGAATGGGAGGGCAGGAACACCATATATTTT. This gives the protein CASSEWEGRNTIYF. V and J are TRBV25-1 and TRBJ1-3; D remains unclear. The CDR3 has 14 residues. V lost 1 base and J lost 7, with 11 bases in between. Germline V gene lookup returns CDR1 MGHDK and CDR2 SYGVNS. The full variable domain, completed using reference TRBV25-1 and TRBJ1-3, is EADIYQTPRYLVIGTGKKITLECSQTMGHDKMYWYQQDPGMELHLIHYSYGVNSTEKGDLSSESTVSRIRTEHFPLTLESARPSHTSQYLCASSEWEGRNTIYFGEGSWLTVV.